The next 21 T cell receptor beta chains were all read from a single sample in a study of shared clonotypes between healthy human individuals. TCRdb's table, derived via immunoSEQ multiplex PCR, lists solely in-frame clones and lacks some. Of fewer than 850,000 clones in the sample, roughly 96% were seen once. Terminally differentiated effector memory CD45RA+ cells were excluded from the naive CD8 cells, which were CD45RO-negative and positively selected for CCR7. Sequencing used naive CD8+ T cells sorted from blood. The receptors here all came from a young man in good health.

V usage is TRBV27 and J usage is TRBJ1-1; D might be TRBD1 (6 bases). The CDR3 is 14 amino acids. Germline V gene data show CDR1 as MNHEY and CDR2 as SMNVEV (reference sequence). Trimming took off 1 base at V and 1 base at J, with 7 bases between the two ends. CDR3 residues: CASSLWGQNTEAFF. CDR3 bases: TGTGCCAGCAGTTTATGGGGGCAGAACACTGAAGCTTTCTTT.

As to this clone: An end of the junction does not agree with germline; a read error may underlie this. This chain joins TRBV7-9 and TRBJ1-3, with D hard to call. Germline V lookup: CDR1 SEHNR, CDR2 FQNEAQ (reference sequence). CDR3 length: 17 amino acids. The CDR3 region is CASSFSVLEPSGNTIYF. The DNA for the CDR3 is TGTGCCAGTAGCTTTTCGGTGCTGGAACCCTCTGGAAACACCATATATTTT.

CDR3 DNA sequence: TGCGCCAGCAGCAACCAACAGGGATCCTTCGCCAAAAACATTCAGTACTTC. It codes for CASSNQQGSFAKNIQYF. The genes are TRBV4-1 and TRBJ2-4; D is perhaps TRBD1 (6 bases). Per germline, CDR1 MGHRA and CDR2 YSYEKL. The CDR3 spans 17 residues. The germline V and J ends were trimmed by 5 bases and 1 base, with 18 bases remaining between them.

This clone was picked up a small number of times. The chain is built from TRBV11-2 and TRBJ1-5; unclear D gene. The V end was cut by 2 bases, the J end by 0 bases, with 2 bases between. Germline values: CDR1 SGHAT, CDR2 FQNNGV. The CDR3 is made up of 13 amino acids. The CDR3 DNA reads TGTGCCAGCAGCTTAAGTAGCAATCAGCCCCAGCATTTT. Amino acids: CASSLSSNQPQHF.

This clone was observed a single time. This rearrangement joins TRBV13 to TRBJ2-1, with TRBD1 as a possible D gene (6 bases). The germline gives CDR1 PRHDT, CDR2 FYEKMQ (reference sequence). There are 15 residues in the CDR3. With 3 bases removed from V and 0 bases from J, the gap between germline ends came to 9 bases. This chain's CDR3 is CASSFQGSSYNEQFF. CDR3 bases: TGTGCCAGCAGCTTTCAGGGGAGCTCCTACAATGAGCAGTTCTTC.

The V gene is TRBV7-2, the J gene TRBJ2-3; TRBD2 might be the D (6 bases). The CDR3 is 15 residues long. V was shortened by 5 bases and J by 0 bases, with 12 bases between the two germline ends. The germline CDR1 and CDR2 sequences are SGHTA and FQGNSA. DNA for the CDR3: TGTGCCAGCAGCACCGGGACTGCTAGCACAGATACGCAGTATTTT. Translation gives CASSTGTASTDTQYF.

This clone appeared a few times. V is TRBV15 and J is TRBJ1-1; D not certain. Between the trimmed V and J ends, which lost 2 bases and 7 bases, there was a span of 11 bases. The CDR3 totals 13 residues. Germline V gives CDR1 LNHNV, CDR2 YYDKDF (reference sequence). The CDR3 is CATSRRGPIEAFF. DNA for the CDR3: TGTGCCACCAGCAGAAGAGGGCCGATTGAAGCTTTCTTT.

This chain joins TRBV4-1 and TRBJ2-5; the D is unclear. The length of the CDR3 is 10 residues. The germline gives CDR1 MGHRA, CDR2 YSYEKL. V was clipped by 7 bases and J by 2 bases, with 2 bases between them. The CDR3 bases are TGCGCCAGCAAGCAAGAGACCCAGTACTTC. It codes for CASKQETQYF.

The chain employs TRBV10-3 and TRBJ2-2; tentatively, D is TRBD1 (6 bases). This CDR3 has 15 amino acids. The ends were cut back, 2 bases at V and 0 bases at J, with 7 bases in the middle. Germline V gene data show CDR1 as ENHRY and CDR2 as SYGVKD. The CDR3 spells CAISEGQTNTGELFF. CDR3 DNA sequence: TGTGCCATCAGTGAGGGACAGACGAACACCGGGGAGCTGTTTTTT.

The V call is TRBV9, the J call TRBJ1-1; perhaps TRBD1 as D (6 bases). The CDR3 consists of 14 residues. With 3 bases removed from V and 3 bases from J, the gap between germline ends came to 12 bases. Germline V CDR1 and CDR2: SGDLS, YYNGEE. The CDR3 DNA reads TGTGCCAGCAGCGCCCAGGGGAGGTACACTGAAGCTTTCTTT. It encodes CASSAQGRYTEAFF.

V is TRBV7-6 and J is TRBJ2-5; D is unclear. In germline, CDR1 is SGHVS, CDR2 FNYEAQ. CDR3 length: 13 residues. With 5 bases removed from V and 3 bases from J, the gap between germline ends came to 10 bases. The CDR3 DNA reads TGTGCCAGCAGCCCCGGACCAGAAGAGACCCAGTACTTC. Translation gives CASSPGPEETQYF.

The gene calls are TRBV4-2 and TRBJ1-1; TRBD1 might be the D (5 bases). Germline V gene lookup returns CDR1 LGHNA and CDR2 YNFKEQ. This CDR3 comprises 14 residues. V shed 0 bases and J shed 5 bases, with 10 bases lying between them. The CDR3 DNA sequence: TGTGCCAGCAGCCAAGATCAGAAGGGGACTGAAGCTTTCTTT. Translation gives CASSQDQKGTEAFF.

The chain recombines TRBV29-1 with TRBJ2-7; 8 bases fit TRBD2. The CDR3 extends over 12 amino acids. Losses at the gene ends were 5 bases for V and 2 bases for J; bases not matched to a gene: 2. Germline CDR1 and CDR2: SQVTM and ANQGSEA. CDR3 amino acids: CSVRGGTYEQYF. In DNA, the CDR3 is TGCAGCGTTCGGGGGGGTACCTACGAGCAGTACTTC.

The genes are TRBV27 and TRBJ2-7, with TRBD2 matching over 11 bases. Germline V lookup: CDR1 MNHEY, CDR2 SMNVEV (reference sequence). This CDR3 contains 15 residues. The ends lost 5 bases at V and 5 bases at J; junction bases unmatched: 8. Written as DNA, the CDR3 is TGTGCCAGCAGTCCTGGGACTAGCGGAGGGGACGAGCAGTACTTC. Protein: CASSPGTSGGDEQYF.

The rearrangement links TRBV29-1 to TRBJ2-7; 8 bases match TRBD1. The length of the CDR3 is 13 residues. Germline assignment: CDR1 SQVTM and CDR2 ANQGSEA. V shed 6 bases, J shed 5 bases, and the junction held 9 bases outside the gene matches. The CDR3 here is CSVDGQGRDEQYF. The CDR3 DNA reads TGCAGCGTCGACGGACAGGGAAGGGACGAGCAGTACTTC.

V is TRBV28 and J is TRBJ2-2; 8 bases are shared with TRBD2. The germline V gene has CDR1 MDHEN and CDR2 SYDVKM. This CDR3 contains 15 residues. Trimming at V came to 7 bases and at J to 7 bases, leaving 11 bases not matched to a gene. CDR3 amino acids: CASNFAREEGGELFF. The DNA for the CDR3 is TGTGCCAGCAATTTCGCGCGGGAGGAAGGCGGGGAGCTGTTTTTT.

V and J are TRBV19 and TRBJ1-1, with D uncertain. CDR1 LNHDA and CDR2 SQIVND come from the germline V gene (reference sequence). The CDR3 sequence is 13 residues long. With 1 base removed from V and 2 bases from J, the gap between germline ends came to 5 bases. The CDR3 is CASSIVPNTEAFF. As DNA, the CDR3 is TGTGCCAGTAGTATAGTTCCAAACACTGAAGCTTTCTTT.

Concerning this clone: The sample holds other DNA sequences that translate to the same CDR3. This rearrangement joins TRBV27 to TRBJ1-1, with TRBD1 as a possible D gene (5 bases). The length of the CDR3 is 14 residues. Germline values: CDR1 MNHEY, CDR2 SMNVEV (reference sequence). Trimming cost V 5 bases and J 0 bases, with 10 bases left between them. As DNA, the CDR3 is TGTGCCAGCAGTCTGGGACGGGTGAACACTGAAGCTTTCTTT. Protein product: CASSLGRVNTEAFF.

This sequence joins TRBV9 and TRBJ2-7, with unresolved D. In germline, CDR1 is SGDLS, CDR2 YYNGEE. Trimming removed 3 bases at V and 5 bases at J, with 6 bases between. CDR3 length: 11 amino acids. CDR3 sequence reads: CASSDDHEQYF. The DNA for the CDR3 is TGTGCCAGCAGCGATGACCACGAGCAGTACTTC. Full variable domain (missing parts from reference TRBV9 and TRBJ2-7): DSGVTQTPKHLITATGQRVTLRCSPRSGDLSVYWYQQSLDQGLQFLIQYYNGEERAKGNILERFSAQQFPDLHSELNLSSLELGDSALYFCASSDDHEQYFGPGTRLTVT.

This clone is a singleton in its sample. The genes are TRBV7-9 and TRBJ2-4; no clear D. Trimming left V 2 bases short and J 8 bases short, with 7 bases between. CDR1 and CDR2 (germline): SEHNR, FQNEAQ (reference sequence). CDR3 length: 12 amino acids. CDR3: CASSLRGDIQYF. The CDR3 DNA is TGTGCCAGCAGCTTACGCGGCGACATTCAGTACTTC.

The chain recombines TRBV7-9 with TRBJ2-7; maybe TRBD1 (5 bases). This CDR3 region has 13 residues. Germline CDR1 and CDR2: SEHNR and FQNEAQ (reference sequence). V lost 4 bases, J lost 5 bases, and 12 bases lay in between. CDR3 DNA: TGTGCCAGCAGCTCCGGCAGGGTCAACGAGCAGTACTTC. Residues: CASSSGRVNEQYF.